A single sample is the source of the 16 T cell receptor beta chains below, sequenced in a study of breast tumors, draining lymph nodes, adjacent tissues. TCRdb recomputed calls from the multiplex PCR reads with MiXCR, one row per CDR3 protein. The sample has fewer than 80,000 distinct CDR3 sequences, roughly two fifths seen once. Sequenced input: breast tumor tissue. These receptor sequences come from a female donor with breast cancer. Some clones in this sample may be carry-over from other donors' samples.

Concerning this clonotype: Likely a read error: the CDR3 ends without its conserved phenylalanine or tryptophan. The chain recombines TRBV6-1 with TRBJ2-1, with a possible D match to TRBD2 (5 bases). CDR3 size: 16 residues. Trimming took off 7 bases at V and 0 bases at J, with 16 bases between the two ends. Per the germline V gene, CDR1 is MNHNS and CDR2 is SASEGT. CDR3 protein: CASTLVGGLSYNEQFL. As DNA, the CDR3 is TGTGCCAGCACCCTCGTCGGCGGGCTCTCCTACAATGAGCAGTTCCTC.

This clonotype was recorded at least ten times. J is TRBJ1-3 and V is TRBV6-6, with TRBD1 identical over 7 bases. The germline gives CDR1 MNHNY, CDR2 SVGAGI (reference sequence). Germline trimming cut 7 bases from V and 0 bases from J; bases unmatched to any gene: 12. CDR3 size: 17 residues. CDR3 sequence: CASTHPGTVYSGNTIYF. Here the CDR3 DNA reads TGTGCCAGCACCCACCCGGGGACAGTTTACTCTGGAAACACCATATATTTT.

Notes on this clonotype: A read error may produce the germline difference seen at one junction end. V usage is TRBV7-8 and J usage is TRBJ1-5; no definite D call. CDR3 size: 16 residues. Germline V lookup: CDR1 SGHVS, CDR2 FQNEAQ. CDR3: CAGSETIAMSNQPQHF. As DNA, the CDR3 is TGTGCCGGCAGCGAGACAATTGCCATGAGCAATCAGCCCCAGCATTTT.

The rearrangement links TRBV13 to TRBJ2-3, with TRBD2 matching 7 bases. V gave up 5 bases and J gave up 11 bases; unmatched junction bases: 22. The CDR3 is 17 amino acids. Germline CDR1 PRHDT, CDR2 FYEKMQ (reference sequence). CDR3 coding DNA: TGTGCCAGCAGCCGATTATTGACTAGCCAGCCCGTCAATGAGCAGTATTTT. It is translated as CASSRLLTSQPVNEQYF.

This clonotype was observed at least ten times. This rearrangement joins TRBV7-9 to TRBJ2-1; D possibly matches TRBD1 or TRBD2 (5 bases each). The germline V gene encodes CDR1 SEHNR and CDR2 FQNEAQ (reference sequence). V lost 8 bases, J lost 0 bases, and 11 bases lay in between. The CDR3 extends over 14 amino acids. The CDR3 loop reads CASLSGGSYNEQFF. The CDR3 DNA follows: TGTGCCAGCCTGAGTGGGGGCTCCTACAATGAGCAGTTCTTC. The full variable domain, with the rest looked up from reference TRBV7-9 and TRBJ2-1, is DTGVSQNPRHKITKRGQNVTFRCDPISEHNRLYWYRQTLGQGPEFLTYFQNEAQLEKSRLLSDRFSAERPKGSFSTLEIQRTEQGDSAMYLCASLSGGSYNEQFFGPGTRLTVL.

A note on this clonotype: Given a much more abundant clone one base away, this may be a read error. This CDR3 is missing its conserved last phenylalanine or tryptophan, likely due to a read error. The chain's CDR3 is CASSQGLAGGIGTQYV. In nucleotides, the CDR3 is TGTGCCAGCAGCCAAGGGCTAGCGGGAGGGATAGGTACGCAGTATGTT. The gene calls are TRBV11-3 and TRBJ2-3, with 12 bases identical to TRBD2. V was clipped by 5 bases and J by 8 bases; unmatched bases: 11. This CDR3 spans 16 amino acids. In germline, CDR1 is SGHNT, CDR2 YENEEA.

V is TRBV29-1 and J is TRBJ2-1, with TRBD2 matching 13 bases. V shed 6 bases, J shed 11 bases, and the junction held 7 bases outside the gene matches. The CDR3 runs to 13 residues. Per germline, CDR1 SQVTM and CDR2 ANQGSEA. In DNA form, the CDR3 reads TGCAGCGTGGACGGACTAGCGGGGGATAAGCAGTTCTTC. This gives the protein CSVDGLAGDKQFF.

The CDR3 DNA reads as TGTGCCAGCAGTTACTCGAGGTCAACCCTCCACTTT. This translates into CASSYSRSTLHF. The rearrangement joins TRBV6-5 to TRBJ1-6, with D unresolved. This CDR3 region has 12 residues. Germline V gene lookup returns CDR1 MNHEY and CDR2 SVGAGI. V dropped 0 bases and J dropped 14 bases, with 8 bases sitting between them.

This clonotype was detected ten times or more. This rearrangement joins TRBV2 to TRBJ1-5; D possibly corresponds to TRBD1 (6 bases). Trimming left V 6 bases short and J 4 bases short, with 10 bases between. CDR1 is SNHLY, CDR2 FYNNEI, per germline. The CDR3 totals 13 residues. This CDR3 is CASRTGTNQPQHF. CDR3 DNA: TGTGCCAGCAGGACAGGAACAAATCAGCCCCAGCATTTT.

This clonotype has ten or more counts. The genes are TRBV6-5 and TRBJ1-3; D is ambiguous. The CDR3 runs to 16 residues. CDR1 is MNHEY, CDR2 SVGAGI, per germline. Trimming pared 5 bases from V and 0 bases from J, leaving 14 bases between. CDR3: CASSRGRSSSGNTIYF. CDR3 DNA sequence: TGTGCCAGCAGTCGTGGACGGTCGAGCTCTGGAAACACCATATATTTT.

This clonotype appeared many times. The CDR3 here is CAIRRVGGWSYEQYF. The CDR3 coding sequence is TGTGCCATCAGGAGGGTGGGCGGGTGGTCCTACGAGCAGTACTTC. The chain has TRBV10-3 and TRBJ2-7; perhaps TRBD2 as D (5 bases). Trimming left V 6 bases short and J 1 base short, with 16 bases between. The CDR3 has 15 amino acids. Germline V gene data show CDR1 as ENHRY and CDR2 as SYGVKD.

The chain recombines TRBV2 with TRBJ2-2, with D possibly matching TRBD1 (6 bases). CDR1 is SNHLY and CDR2 is FYNNEI in the germline V gene. The CDR3 has 15 residues. Trimming took 1 base from V and 1 from J, leaving 7 bases between them. The CDR3 DNA sequence: TGTGCCAGCAGTGAAGTAGGGGGGAACACCGGGGAGCTGTTTTTT. It codes for CASSEVGGNTGELFF.

This clonotype was found many times. The chain uses TRBV5-8 and TRBJ2-1, with 9 positions matching TRBD2. Losses at the gene ends were 0 bases for V and 7 bases for J; bases not matched to a gene: 5. This CDR3 comprises 15 residues. CDR1 and CDR2 (germline): SGHTS, YDEGEE. CDR3 DNA: TGTGCCAGCAGCTTGGCGGCGGGAGGGCAGAATGAGCAGTTCTTC. It yields the protein CASSLAAGGQNEQFF. The variable domain in full, with the rest retrieved from reference TRBV5-8 and TRBJ2-1, is EAGVTQSPTHLIKTRGQQATLRCSPISGHTSVYWYQQALGLGLQFLLWYDEGEERNRGNFPPRFSGRQFPNYSSELNVNALELEDSALYLCASSLAAGGQNEQFFGPGTRLTVL.

This clonotype occurred many times. The chain couples TRBV12-3 or TRBV12-4 to TRBJ2-7; D is tentatively TRBD1 or TRBD2 (5 bases each). The ends were cut back, 5 bases at V and 2 bases at J, with 10 bases in the middle. The CDR3 loop spans 13 amino acids. The DNA for the CDR3 is TGTGCCAGCAGTCCGGGGCCGCCCTACGAGCAGTACTTC. This sequence encodes CASSPGPPYEQYF.

The CDR3 here is CASSNLQSGYGYTF. The CDR3 DNA is TGTGCCAGCAGTAACCTACAGAGCGGCTATGGCTACACCTTC. The rearrangement uses TRBV6-5 and TRBJ1-2; D is unclear. CDR1 MNHEY and CDR2 SVGAGI come from the germline V gene. Trimming removed 5 bases from V and 4 bases from J, with 14 bases in between. This CDR3 comprises 14 residues.

The sample holds many counts of this clonotype. A much larger clone lies one base from this, so it may be a read error. The J gene is TRBJ1-2, the V gene TRBV7-2; possibly TRBD1 for D (5 bases). In germline, CDR1 is SGHTA, CDR2 FQGNSA. The CDR3 runs to 15 residues. CDR3 nucleotide sequence: TGTGCCAGCAGCTCACGGGGAGGGACCAACTATGGCTACCCCTTC. Protein sequence: CASSSRGGTNYGYPF.